These T cell receptor beta chains were read from a single sample in a study of CD4 T cell repertoires in COVID-19. Data came from immunoSEQ multiplex PCR; TCRdb stores just in-frame clones and leaves some out. The sample has 70,000 to 95,000 clones, 83% seen once; the top ten hold roughly 0.58%. The sample here was CD4+ T cells from peripheral blood, taken after recovery from COVID-19. Receptors originate from a human donor who had COVID-19. Both conserved end residues are part of each CDR3. A D gene is named only where the DNA matches it firmly. Size is stated for part of the rows, as once, few or many counts, or as a class when the clone is expanded.

NA | TRBJ2-1 | once | TRBV5-1 | CASSLGSGNEQFF | TGCGCCAGCAGCTTGGGATCCGGCAATGAGCAGTTCTTC
NA | TRBJ2-5 | few | TRBV19 | CASSTGNQETQYF | TGTGCCAGTTCGACGGGAAACCAAGAGACCCAGTACTTC
NA | TRBJ1-1 | NA | TRBV30 | CAWSAWPNTEAFF | TGTGCCTGGAGTGCGTGGCCGAACACTGAAGCTTTCTTT
NA | TRBJ1-3 | NA | TRBV3-1/TRBV3-2 | CASSPVDRHSGNTIYF | TGTGCCAGCAGCCCCGTAGACAGGCACTCTGGAAACACCATATATTTT
NA | TRBJ1-2 | NA | TRBV27 | CASSFGAGNYGYTF | TGTGCCAGCAGTTTTGGTGCAGGGAACTATGGCTACACCTTC
NA | TRBJ2-4 | once | TRBV30 | CAWSFNRENIQYF | TGTGCCTGGAGTTTTAACAGGGAAAACATTCAGTACTTC
NA | TRBJ1-1 | NA | TRBV24-1 | CATSFGPNTEAFF | TGTGCCACCAGTTTTGGGCCGAACACTGAAGCTTTCTTT
TRBD2 | TRBJ2-1 | once | TRBV27 | CASSFRPTSGGYEQFF | TGTGCCAGCAGTTTCCGTCCGACTAGCGGGGGCTATGAGCAGTTCTTC
NA | TRBJ2-5 | NA | TRBV6-6 | CASSYGLSQETQYF | TGTGCCAGCAGTTACGGGCTCAGCCAAGAGACCCAGTACTTC
NA | TRBJ1-3 | NA | TRBV11-2 | CASSLNGAGGNTIYF | TGTGCCAGCAGCTTGAACGGGGCAGGGGGAAACACCATATATTTT